The clone carrying this T cell receptor beta chain was found a few times. Its antigen is unknown. The sample belongs to a study of T-cell memory formation after mild COVID-19. The study's findings and limits: Most CD4+ clones that shrank were in CM and EM, while CD8+ ones turned up in EMRA. The finding that pre-infection memory included some responding clones suggested that cross-reactive memory joined.

TCRdb recomputed calls from the 5' RACE reads with MiXCR, one row per CDR3 protein. In the table there are 40,000 to 60,000 distinct CDR3 sequences, 12% of which are singletons. The length of the CDR3 is 15 residues. The germline V gene encodes CDR1 LNHNV and CDR2 YYDKDF (reference sequence). V was cut by 0 bases and J by 0 bases, with 8 bases left in between. Sequencing input: PBMCs or a T cell subset sorted from them (not recorded which). This receptor was identified in a man aged 18 to 30 who had mild COVID-19 (a few samples of this study predate the infection). Cell type and time point are not known. The chain has TRBV15 and TRBJ1-1, with D unclear. CDR3 residues: CATSRDVGMNTEAFF. CDR3 nucleotides: TGTGCCACCAGCAGAGATGTGGGCATGAACACTGAAGCTTTCTTT.